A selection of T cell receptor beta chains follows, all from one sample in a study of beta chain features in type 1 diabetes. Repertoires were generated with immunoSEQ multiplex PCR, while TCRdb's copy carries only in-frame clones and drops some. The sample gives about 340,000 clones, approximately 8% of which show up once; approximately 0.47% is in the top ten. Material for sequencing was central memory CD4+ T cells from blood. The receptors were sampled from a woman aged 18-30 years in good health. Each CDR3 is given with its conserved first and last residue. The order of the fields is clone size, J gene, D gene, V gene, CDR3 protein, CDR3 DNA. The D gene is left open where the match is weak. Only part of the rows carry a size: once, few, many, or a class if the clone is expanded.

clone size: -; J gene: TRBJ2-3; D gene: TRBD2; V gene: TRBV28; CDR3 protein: CASSRSSGRAGDTQYF; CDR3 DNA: TGTGCCAGCAGCCGAAGCAGCGGGAGGGCCGGGGATACGCAGTATTTT
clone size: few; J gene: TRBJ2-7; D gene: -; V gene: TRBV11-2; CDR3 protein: CASSQTGSYEQYF; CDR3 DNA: TGTGCCAGCAGCCAGACAGGCTCCTACGAGCAGTACTTC
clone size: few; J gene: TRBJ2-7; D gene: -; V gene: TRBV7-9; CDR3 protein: CASSLAPASYEQYF; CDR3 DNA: TGTGCCAGCAGCTTAGCACCGGCTTCCTACGAGCAGTACTTC
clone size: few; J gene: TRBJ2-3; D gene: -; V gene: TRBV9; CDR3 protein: CASSVGPWLGDTQYF; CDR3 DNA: TGTGCCAGCAGCGTAGGTCCCTGGTTGGGGGATACGCAGTATTTT
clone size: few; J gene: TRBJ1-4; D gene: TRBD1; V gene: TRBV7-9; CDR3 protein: CASSQDRAGDNEKLFF; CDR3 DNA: TGTGCCAGCAGCCAGGACAGGGCAGGAGATAATGAAAAACTGTTTTTT
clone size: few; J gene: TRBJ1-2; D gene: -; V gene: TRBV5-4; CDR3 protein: CASSLKGYDYGYTF; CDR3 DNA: TGTGCCAGCAGCTTGAAGGGGTACGACTATGGCTACACCTTC
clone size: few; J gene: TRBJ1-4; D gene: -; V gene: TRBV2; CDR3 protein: CASSEFQEATNEKLFF; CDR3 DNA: TGTGCCAGCAGTGAATTTCAGGAGGCAACTAATGAAAAACTGTTTTTT
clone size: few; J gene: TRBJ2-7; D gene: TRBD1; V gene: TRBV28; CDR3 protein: CASISGGNPVTYEQYF; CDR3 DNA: TGTGCCAGCATATCAGGGGGCAACCCAGTAACCTACGAGCAGTACTTC
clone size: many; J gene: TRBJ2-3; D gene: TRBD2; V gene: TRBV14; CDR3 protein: CASSQYLSGAGDTQYF; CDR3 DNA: TGTGCCAGCAGCCAATACCTGTCGGGAGCGGGGGATACGCAGTATTTT
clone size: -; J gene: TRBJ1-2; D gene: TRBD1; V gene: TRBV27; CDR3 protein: CASSRQGNYGYTF; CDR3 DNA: TGTGCTAGCAGTCGACAGGGTAACTATGGCTACACCTTC
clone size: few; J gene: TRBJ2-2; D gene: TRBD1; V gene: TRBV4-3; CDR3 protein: CASSQDPDRSNTGELFF; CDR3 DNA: TGCGCCAGCAGCCAAGATCCGGACAGGAGCAACACCGGGGAGCTGTTTTTT
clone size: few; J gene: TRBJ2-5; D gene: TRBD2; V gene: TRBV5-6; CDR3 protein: CASSLTTSGRGRETQYF; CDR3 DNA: TGTGCCAGCAGCTTGACCACTAGCGGGAGAGGTCGAGAGACCCAGTACTTC